Below, 2 T cell receptor beta chains from the same sample are listed, as sequenced in a study of T cell responses to AZD1222 COVID-19 vaccine. Assay used: immunoSEQ multiplex PCR; TCRdb lists only in-frame clones, some missing. The table records 52,000 or so clones, about 85% of them present only once. Source: peripheral blood, taken on day 0 of MenACWY control vaccination. The receptors originated from an adult in good health.

V gene TRBV6-5 combines with J gene TRBJ2-3; no reliable D call. The CDR3 has 11 amino acids. Germline V gene sequence: CDR1 MNHEY, CDR2 SVGAGI. V was cut by 6 bases and J by 7 bases, with 8 bases left in between. CDR3 loop: CASSDRHTQYF. CDR3 DNA sequence: TGTGCCAGCAGCGATAGACATACGCAGTATTTT.

For this clone: The identical CDR3 is also encoded by other nucleotide sequences in the sample. The V gene is TRBV12-3 or TRBV12-4, the J gene TRBJ1-1; weak D call: TRBD1 (6 bases). V was shortened by 2 bases and J by 3 bases, with 7 bases between the two germline ends. The CDR3 length is 13 residues. The CDR3 DNA reads as TGTGCCAGCAGTTTAAAGGGGGACACTGAAGCTTTCTTT. Translating gives CASSLKGDTEAFF.